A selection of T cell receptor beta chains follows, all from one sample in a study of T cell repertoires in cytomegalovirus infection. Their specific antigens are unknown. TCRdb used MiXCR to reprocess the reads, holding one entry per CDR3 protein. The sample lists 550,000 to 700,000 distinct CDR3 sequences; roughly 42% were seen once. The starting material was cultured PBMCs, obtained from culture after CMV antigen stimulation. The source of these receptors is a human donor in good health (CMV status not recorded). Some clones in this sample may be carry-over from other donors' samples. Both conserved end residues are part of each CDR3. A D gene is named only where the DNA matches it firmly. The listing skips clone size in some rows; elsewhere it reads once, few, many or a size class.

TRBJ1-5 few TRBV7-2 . TGTGCCAGCAGCCCGCTGGCAGGGAATCAGCCCCAGCATTTT CASSPLAGNQPQHF
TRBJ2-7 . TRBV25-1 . TGTGCCAGCGCAAACTACGAGCAGTACTTC CASANYEQYF
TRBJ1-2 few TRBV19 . TGTGCCAGTAGTATTTTAACGTCAGGGCCAAATGGCTACACCTTC CASSILTSGPNGYTF
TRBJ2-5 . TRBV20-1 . TGCAGTGCTCCCAGGGGACGGGAGACCCAGTACTTC CSAPRGRETQYF
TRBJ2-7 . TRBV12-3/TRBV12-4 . TGTGCCAGCAGGGGACTTTCCTACGAGCAGTACTTC CASRGLSYEQYF
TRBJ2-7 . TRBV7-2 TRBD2 TGTGCCAGCAGCTTAGGGTTAGCGGGAGTAGCCGAGCAGTACTTC CASSLGLAGVAEQYF
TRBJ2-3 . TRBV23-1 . TGCGCCAGCAACAGTCCCCCTCAGGACAGCATTAGCACAGATACGCAGTATTTT CASNSPPQDSISTDTQYF
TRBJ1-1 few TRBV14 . TGTGCCAGCAGCCCTGGGGGGGGCGCGAGAATAGCTTTCTTT CASSPGGGARIAFF
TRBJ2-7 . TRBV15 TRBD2 TGTGCCACCAGCTATTCTAGCGGGGGGGCTCCGAATGACTACGAGCAGTACTTC CATSYSSGGAPNDYEQYF
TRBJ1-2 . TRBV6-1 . TGTGCCAGCAGTGAAAACAGAAACTATGGCTACACCTTC CASSENRNYGYTF
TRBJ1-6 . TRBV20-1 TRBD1 TGCAGTGCTAGGGGGGACAGAAATAATTCACCCCTCCACTTT CSARGDRNNSPLHF
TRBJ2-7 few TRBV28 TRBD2 TGTGCCAGCAGTTTATTGGGCGGGAGTTTATACGAGCAGTACTTC CASSLLGGSLYEQYF
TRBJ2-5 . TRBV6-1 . TGTGCCAGCAGCACCGTCGGGACCCAGTACTTC CASSTVGTQYF
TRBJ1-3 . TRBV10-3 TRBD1 TGTGCCATCGGCGACTTAGGACAGGGGTCTGGAAACACCATATATTTT CAIGDLGQGSGNTIYF
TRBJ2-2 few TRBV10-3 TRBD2 TGTGCCATCAGTGAGTTGGTCGTTAGCGGGAGTTTCGGGGAGCTGTTTTTT CAISELVVSGSFGELFF
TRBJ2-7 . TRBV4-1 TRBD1 TGCGCCAGCAGCGTTCCCGGGACAGAGGGGGTCGAGCAGTACTTC CASSVPGTEGVEQYF
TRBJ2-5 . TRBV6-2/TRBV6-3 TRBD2 TGTGCCAGCAGTTACTCGATTGGACTAGCGGACCAAGAGACCCAGTACTTC CASSYSIGLADQETQYF
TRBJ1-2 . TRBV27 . TGTGCCACCGCATTGGGTCGGAGCTATGGCTACACCTTC CATALGRSYGYTF
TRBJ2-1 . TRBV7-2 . TGTGCCAGCAGCTTCTTCTCAGATGAGCAGTTCTTC CASSFFSDEQFF
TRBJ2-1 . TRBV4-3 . TGCGCCAGCAGCCGCTCTAGGATTTCTTCGGATGAGCAGTTCTTC CASSRSRISSDEQFF
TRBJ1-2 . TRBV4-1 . TGCGCCAGCAGCCAAGGGTGGGGGACGGCCCTCTATGGCTACACCTTC CASSQGWGTALYGYTF
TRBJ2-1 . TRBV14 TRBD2 TGTGCCAGCAGCCAAGATTGGCTAGCGGGAGGGCCGAGAATCCATGAGCAGTTCTTC CASSQDWLAGGPRIHEQFF
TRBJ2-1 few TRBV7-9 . TGTGCCAGCAGCCCCAGAGTTAGCGGCATGAATGAGCAGTTCTTC CASSPRVSGMNEQFF
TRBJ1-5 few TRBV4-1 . TGCGCCAGCAGCCAAGTCCTTAATCAGCCCCAGCATTTT CASSQVLNQPQHF
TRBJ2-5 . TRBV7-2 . TGTGCCAGCAGCTTAGGGCCGAGCGGTAACCAGTACTTC CASSLGPSGNQYF
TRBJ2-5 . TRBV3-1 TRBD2 TGTGCCAGCCGATGGACTAGCGCGTACCAAGAGACCCAGTACTTC CASRWTSAYQETQYF
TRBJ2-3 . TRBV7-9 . TGTGCCACAAGCGGTCAAGGGACAGATACGCAGTATTTT CATSGQGTDTQYF
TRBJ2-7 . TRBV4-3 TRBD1 TGCGCCAGCAGCCTAGGGACAGGGTTCTCCTACGAGCAGTACTTC CASSLGTGFSYEQYF
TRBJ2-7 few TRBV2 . TGTGCCAGCAGTGGTTCGGAGATTGAGCAGTACTTC CASSGSEIEQYF
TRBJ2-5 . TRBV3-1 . TGTGCCAGCAAGGGTCCGGTTCGAGAGACCCAGTACTTC CASKGPVRETQYF
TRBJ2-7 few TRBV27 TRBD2 TGTGCCAGCAGTCCACCCAGGACTAGCGGGAGGCACGAGCAGTACTTC CASSPPRTSGRHEQYF
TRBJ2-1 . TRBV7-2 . TGTGCCAGCAGCTCCTTGGGGGAAGACTACAATGAGCAGTTCTTC CASSSLGEDYNEQFF
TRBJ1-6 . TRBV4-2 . TGTGCCAGCAGCCAAGATGGGCAGGGGAATTCACCCCTCCACTTT CASSQDGQGNSPLHF
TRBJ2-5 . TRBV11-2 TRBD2 TGTGCCAGCAGCTACACTAGCGGGTGGGGAGAGACCCAGTACTTC CASSYTSGWGETQYF
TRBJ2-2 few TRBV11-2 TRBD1 TGTGCCAGCAGCTTAGGACAGGGTCCTTACACCGGGGAGCTGTTTTTT CASSLGQGPYTGELFF
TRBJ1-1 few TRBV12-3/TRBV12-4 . TGTGCCAGCAGTTTCGGGTCAATCTGGGGGACTGAAGCTTTCTTT CASSFGSIWGTEAFF
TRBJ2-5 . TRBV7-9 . TGTGCCAGCAGCAGGGGCGGACCCCAAGAGACCCAGTACTTC CASSRGGPQETQYF
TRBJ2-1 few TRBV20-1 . TGCAGTGCTGGCCGCAATAGCCTTAGCTGGCACAATGAGCAGTTCTTC CSAGRNSLSWHNEQFF
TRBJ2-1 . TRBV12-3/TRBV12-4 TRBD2 TGTGCCAGCAGTATAGCGGGAGAAGAAGGTGAGCAGTTCTTC CASSIAGEEGEQFF
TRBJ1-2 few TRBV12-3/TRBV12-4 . TGTGCCAGCAGCTTCATTGGGACACAGGGTATAGGCTATGGCTACACCTTC CASSFIGTQGIGYGYTF
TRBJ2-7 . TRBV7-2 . TGTGCCAGCAGCCCGACGGGACGGTCAAGCTCCTACGAGCAGTACTTC CASSPTGRSSSYEQYF
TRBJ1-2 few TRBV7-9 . TGTGCCAGCAGCCAGAGAACTAACTATGGCTACACCTTC CASSQRTNYGYTF
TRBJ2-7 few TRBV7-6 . TGTGCCAGCAGCCTGGATCCTAAGGGCGAGCAGTACTTC CASSLDPKGEQYF
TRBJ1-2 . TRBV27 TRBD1 TGTGCCAGCAGTGGGACAGGGGAGGAAGAGGGCTACACCTTC CASSGTGEEEGYTF
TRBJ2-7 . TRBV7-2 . TGTGCCAGCAGCCGCGTCGAGGGTTCCGAGCAGTACTTC CASSRVEGSEQYF
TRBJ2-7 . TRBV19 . TGTGCCAGTAATAAGGGGGGGTCAAGGGAGCAGTACTTC CASNKGGSREQYF
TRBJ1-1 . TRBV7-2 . TGTGCCAGCAGCTTAGCCCACGCCCTCACTGAAGCTTTCTTT CASSLAHALTEAFF
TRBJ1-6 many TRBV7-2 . TGTGCCAGCAGCTGGGATCCCCTCTATAATTCACCCCTCCACTTT CASSWDPLYNSPLHF
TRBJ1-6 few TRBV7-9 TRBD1 TGTGCCAGCAGTCCCGGGACAGGTGATTCACCCCTCCACTTT CASSPGTGDSPLHF
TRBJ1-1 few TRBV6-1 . TGTGCCAGCAGTGAGGATACAGGCGGGCCTGAAGCTTTCTTT CASSEDTGGPEAFF
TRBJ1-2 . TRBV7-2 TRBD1 TGTGCCAGCAGCCACCCGGGACAGGGTCATGGCTACACCTTC CASSHPGQGHGYTF
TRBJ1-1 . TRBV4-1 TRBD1 TGCGCCAGCAGCCAGGATGAGCAGGGGGCAAATAGGGCTTTCTTT CASSQDEQGANRAFF
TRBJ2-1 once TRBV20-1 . TGCAGTGCTAGAGATCCGGTGGCCGGCTCAAATGAGGTGCAGTTCTTC CSARDPVAGSNEVQFF
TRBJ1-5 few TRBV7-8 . TGTGCCAGCAGCACGGGCCTTAGCAATCAGCCCCAGCATTTT CASSTGLSNQPQHF
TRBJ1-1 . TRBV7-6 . TGTGCCAGCAGCCATCCTATTATGAGTGGCAACACTGAAGCTTTCTTT CASSHPIMSGNTEAFF
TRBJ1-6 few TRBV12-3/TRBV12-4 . TGTGCCAGCAGTTTAGGTGGAGGCTCGCTCCACTTT CASSLGGGSLHF
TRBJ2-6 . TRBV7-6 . TGTGCCAGCAGCTTAGGACAGGCGATCGCTGGGGCCAACGTCCTGACTTTC CASSLGQAIAGANVLTF